The entry that follows covers one T cell receptor beta chain sequence. The antigen remains undetermined. The protocol was immunoSEQ multiplex PCR, while the TCRdb copy is restricted to in-frame clones and leaves out a portion. The top ten hold 7.5% to 9.5% of the sample, which has around 20,000 clones, 80% to 90% seen once. The CDR3 loop spans 13 amino acids. With 6 bases removed from V and 4 bases from J, the gap between germline ends came to 10 bases. The germline V gene encodes CDR1 SNHLY and CDR2 FYNNEI. All the patients suffered relapse after autologous stem cell transplantation, and brentuximab vedotin exposure differed. Responses achieved at best were complete response, partial response or progressive disease. The data were obtained in a study of PD-1 blockade in classical Hodgkin lymphoma. Regarding the study as a whole: It was among complete responders that baseline diversity resembled that of newly diagnosed patients. The authors have not defined what causes the repertoire differences, possibly disease activity or prior therapy. According to reports, newly diagnosed patients had lower baseline TCR diversity than healthy donors, and relapsed/refractory patients had lower baseline TCR diversity still.

The sequences come from peripheral blood mononuclear cells (PBMCs), collected before the second cycle of nivolumab. This clonotype originated in a human donor with classical Hodgkin lymphoma. This chain joins TRBV2 and TRBJ2-1, with TRBD1 as a possible D gene (5 bases). CDR3 sequence: CASSKDKYNEQFF. In nucleotides, the CDR3 is TGTGCCAGCAGCAAGGACAAATACAATGAGCAGTTCTTC.